Listed here are 8 T cell receptor beta chains from one sample, sequenced in a study of tumor and adjacent non-tumor tissue in lung cancer. RNA was extracted from bulk tissue without any cell sorting. This non-tumor lung sample came from over 3 cm beyond the tumor edge. A modified ARM-PCR protocol with three rounds of nested PCR amplified TCRbeta. TCRdb independently ran MiXCR on the multiplex PCR reads; one entry per CDR3 protein. The data show 43,000 or so distinct CDR3 sequences, 60% seen once. Material for sequencing was distant non-tumor lung tissue. Receptor source: a man aged 45-65 years with non-small cell lung cancer.

This clonotype occurred many times. The chain has TRBV28 and TRBJ2-5, with TRBD1 identical over 9 bases. Germline CDR1 reads MDHEN; CDR2 reads SYDVKM. The CDR3 runs 14 residues. V dropped 6 bases and J dropped 4; count of bases not matched to a gene: 6. The CDR3, as DNA: TGTGCCAGCAGGCGCGACAGGGGGACAGAGACCCAGTACTTC. Residues: CASRRDRGTETQYF.

This sequence joins TRBV12-3 or TRBV12-4 and TRBJ2-6; D may be TRBD1 (6 bases). Trimming removed 7 bases at V and 2 bases at J, with 21 bases between. The CDR3 consists of 18 residues. This CDR3 is CASIKTRGLGAGANVLTF. The CDR3 nucleotides are TGTGCCAGCATCAAAACCAGGGGCTTGGGAGCTGGGGCCAACGTCCTGACTTTC.

The chain combines TRBV28 with TRBJ1-5; TRBD1 matches 8 bases. CDR3 length equals 15 residues. Looked up from germline, CDR1 is MDHEN and CDR2 is SYDVKM. Losses at the gene ends were 2 bases for V and 4 bases for J; bases not matched to a gene: 4. CDR3 residues: CASSLGQGRNQPQHF. The CDR3 DNA reads TGTGCCAGCAGTTTAGGACAGGGTCGTAATCAGCCCCAGCATTTT.

The chain uses TRBV4-1 and TRBJ2-1; D may be TRBD2 (5 bases). The CDR3 has 18 amino acids. Deletions cut 7 bases from V and 6 bases from J, with 28 bases between. Per the germline V gene, CDR1 is MGHRA and CDR2 is YSYEKL. CDR3 protein: CASITRAPRASRGNEQFF. CDR3 sequence (DNA): TGCGCCAGCATCACGAGGGCTCCGAGGGCTAGTCGTGGCAATGAGCAGTTCTTC.

The count of this clonotype is one. The V gene is TRBV10-2, the J gene TRBJ1-5; D remains ambiguous. The germline gives CDR1 WSHSY, CDR2 SAAADI. The CDR3 spans 15 residues. V was cut by 0 bases and J by 10 bases, with 16 bases left in between. CDR3 amino acids: CASSESTLSNRPQHF. The CDR3 region has the DNA TGCGCCAGCAGTGAGTCGACCCTTAGCAATCGACCCCAGCATTTT.

As for this clonotype: Possible read error: a much larger clone is one base away. This rearrangement joins TRBV7-9 to TRBJ1-5, with a weak D call TRBD1 (6 bases). The CDR3 totals 15 residues. Trimming stripped 5 bases from V and 6 bases from J, with 17 bases between. CDR1 and CDR2 from the germline V gene are SEHNR and FQNEAQ (reference sequence). CDR3 DNA: TGTGCCAGCAGCAGGGGGATAGGGGTTTCTCAGCCCCAGCATTTT. Protein sequence: CASSRGIGVSQPQHF.

Worth noting for this clonotype: One junction end does not reproduce the germline sequence, and a read error may be involved. This chain joins TRBV28 and TRBJ2-6; D might be TRBD1 (6 bases). CDR1 MDHEN and CDR2 SYDVKM come from the germline V gene. CDR3 length: 18 residues. The DNA of the CDR3 is TGTGCCAGCAGTTTTCGCGGCAGGGGCTTCTCTAGGGCCAACGTCCTGACTTTC. Its protein product is CASSFRGRGFSRANVLTF.

There are many counts of this clonotype. V usage is TRBV5-6 and J usage is TRBJ2-5; 8 bases line up with TRBD1. The CDR3 runs 16 residues. Germline CDR1 SGHDT, CDR2 YYEEEE. Trimming took 2 bases from V and 5 from J; bases not matched to a gene: 11. The CDR3 here is CASSLSGQGKEETQYF. The CDR3 nucleotides are TGTGCCAGCAGCTTATCAGGACAGGGAAAAGAGGAGACCCAGTACTTC.